This T cell receptor (beta chain) stems from a study of CD8+CD57+ T cells in acquired aplastic anemia. Study in general: The average for DNA from sorted CD4+ and CD8+ cells was 3 to 4 ug. Broader study findings: Between the patient and control groups, CD8+ Simpson's diversity did not differ significantly. Patients had twenty-nine CD8+ CDR3 sequences in common with controls (the shared set).

Germline V gives CDR1 SGHRS, CDR2 YFSETQ. The CDR3 length is 12 residues. The V end was cut by 4 bases, the J end by 9 bases, with 11 bases between. Worth noting for this clonotype: The antigen is not known.

Profiles of TCR beta VDJ and CDR3 were generated from a genomic DNA template. TCRdb recomputed calls from the reads with MiXCR, one row per CDR3 protein. The sample carries 300,000 or so distinct CDR3 sequences, approximately 56% recorded once. The chain combines TRBV5-1 with TRBJ2-1; unclear D gene. Input material: sorted CD4+, CD8+, or CD8+CD57+ T cells (not recorded which) from PBMCs. The clonotype originates from a human donor with severe aplastic anemia or a healthy control (not recorded which). The DNA for the CDR3 is TGCGCCAGCAGCCCAGGCGGTACTGAGCAGTTCTTC. It translates to CASSPGGTEQFF.